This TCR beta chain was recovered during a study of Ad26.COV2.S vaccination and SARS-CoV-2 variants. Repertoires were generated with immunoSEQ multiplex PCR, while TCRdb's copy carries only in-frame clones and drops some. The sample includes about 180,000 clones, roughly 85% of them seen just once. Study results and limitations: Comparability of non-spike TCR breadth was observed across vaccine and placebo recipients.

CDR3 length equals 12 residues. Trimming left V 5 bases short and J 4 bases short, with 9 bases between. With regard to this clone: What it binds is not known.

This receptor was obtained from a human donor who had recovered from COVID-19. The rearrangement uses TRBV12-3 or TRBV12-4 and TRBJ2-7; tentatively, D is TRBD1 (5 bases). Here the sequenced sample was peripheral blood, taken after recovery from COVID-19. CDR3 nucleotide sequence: TGTGCCAGCAGTCCCGACAGTTACGAGCAGTACTTC. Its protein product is CASSPDSYEQYF.